This record concerns one TCR beta chain sequence. This entry comes from a study of T cell changes during pregnancy in multiple sclerosis. Germline CDR1 and CDR2: SGDLS and YYNGEE. The J segment lost 4 bases and the V segment lost 4 bases, leaving 10 bases of the junction unmatched. CDR3 length equals 15 residues. Clones were read by immunoSEQ multiplex PCR, and TCRdb kept only the in-frame ones, dropping some. The table shows about 20,000 clones, with less than 90% occurring only once. The chain links TRBV9 to TRBJ2-5, with TRBD1 matching 7 bases. The TCR comes from a female donor in good health, enrolled as a control in a pregnancy study. This sample comprised CD8+ T cells from peripheral blood mononuclear cells, obtained in the third trimester of pregnancy. The CDR3 nucleotides read TGTGCCAGCAGCACATTACAGGGGCTGGGAGAGACCCAGTACTTC. Translation gives CASSTLQGLGETQYF.